This T cell receptor (beta chain) was sequenced for a study of T-cell reconstitution after alpha-beta-depleted transplantation in children. The library targeted TCRbeta and was prepared with unique molecular identifiers. TCRdb analysed the PCR reads with MiXCR anew, one entry per CDR3 protein. Of hundreds of thousands of distinct CDR3 sequences listed, around 15% are singletons. This clonotype was detected only a few times. The TCR comes from a male patient younger than 18 who had a stem cell transplant for acute lymphoblastic leukemia, so the T cells may come from the graft donor. This specimen was PBMCs, mostly from graft donor cells, taken 360 days after TCRalphabeta/CD19-depleted stem cell transplant.

CDR3 sequence (DNA): TGCGCCAGCAGCGGCCCACTAGGCCACAATGAGCAGTTCTTC. As protein: CASSGPLGHNEQFF. The rearrangement uses TRBV5-1 and TRBJ2-1; D is perhaps TRBD2 (5 bases). The CDR3 is 14 amino acids. V lost 4 bases, J lost 5 bases, and 13 bases lay in between. CDR1 and CDR2 from the germline V gene are SGHRS and YFSETQ.